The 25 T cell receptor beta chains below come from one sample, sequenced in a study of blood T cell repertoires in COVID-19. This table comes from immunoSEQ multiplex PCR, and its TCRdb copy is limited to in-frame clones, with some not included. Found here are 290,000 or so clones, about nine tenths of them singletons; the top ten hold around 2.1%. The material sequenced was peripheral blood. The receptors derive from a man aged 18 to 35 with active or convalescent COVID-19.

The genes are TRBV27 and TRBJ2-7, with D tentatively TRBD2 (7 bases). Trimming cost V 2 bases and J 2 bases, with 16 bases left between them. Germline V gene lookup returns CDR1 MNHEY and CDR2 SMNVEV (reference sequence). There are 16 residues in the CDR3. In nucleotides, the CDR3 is TGTGCCAGCAGTTTACTCGGGGGGCTTCAGACCTACGAGCAGTACTTC. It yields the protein CASSLLGGLQTYEQYF.

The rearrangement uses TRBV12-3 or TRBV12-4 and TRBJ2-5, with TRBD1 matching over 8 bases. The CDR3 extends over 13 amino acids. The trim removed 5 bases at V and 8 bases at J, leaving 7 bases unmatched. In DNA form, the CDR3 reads TGTGCCAGCAGTGTGGACAGGGTGCTCACCCAGTACTTC. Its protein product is CASSVDRVLTQYF.

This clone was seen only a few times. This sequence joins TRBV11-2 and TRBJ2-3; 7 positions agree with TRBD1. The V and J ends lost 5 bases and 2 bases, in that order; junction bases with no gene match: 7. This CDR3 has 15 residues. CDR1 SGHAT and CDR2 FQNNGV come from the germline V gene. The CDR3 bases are TGTGCCAGCAGCCCCAGGGGGTTCAACACAGATACGCAGTATTTT. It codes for CASSPRGFNTDTQYF.

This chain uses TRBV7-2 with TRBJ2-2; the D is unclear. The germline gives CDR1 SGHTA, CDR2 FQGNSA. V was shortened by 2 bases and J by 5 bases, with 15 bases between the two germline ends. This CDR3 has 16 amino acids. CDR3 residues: CASSLTGRERTGELFF. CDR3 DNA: TGTGCCAGCAGCTTAACTGGGCGCGAACGGACCGGGGAGCTGTTTTTT. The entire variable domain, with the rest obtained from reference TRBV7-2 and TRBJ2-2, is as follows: GAGVSQSPSNKVTEKGKDVELRCDPISGHTALYWYRQSLGQGLEFLIYFQGNSAPDKSGLPSDRFSAERTGGSVSTLTIQRTQQEDSAVYLCASSLTGRERTGELFFGEGSRLTVL.

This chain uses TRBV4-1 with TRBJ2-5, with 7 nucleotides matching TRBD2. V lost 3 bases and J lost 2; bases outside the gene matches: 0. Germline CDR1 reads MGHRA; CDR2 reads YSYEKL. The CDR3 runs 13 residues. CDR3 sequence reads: CASSQGLQETQYF. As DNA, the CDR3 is TGCGCCAGCAGCCAGGGACTACAAGAGACCCAGTACTTC.

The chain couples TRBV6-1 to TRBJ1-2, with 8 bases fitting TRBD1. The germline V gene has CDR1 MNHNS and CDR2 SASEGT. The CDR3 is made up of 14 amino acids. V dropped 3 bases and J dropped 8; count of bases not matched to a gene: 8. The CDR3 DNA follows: TGTGCCAGCAGTGAGCGGCAGGGGGCGAGGGGCTACACCTTC. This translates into CASSERQGARGYTF.

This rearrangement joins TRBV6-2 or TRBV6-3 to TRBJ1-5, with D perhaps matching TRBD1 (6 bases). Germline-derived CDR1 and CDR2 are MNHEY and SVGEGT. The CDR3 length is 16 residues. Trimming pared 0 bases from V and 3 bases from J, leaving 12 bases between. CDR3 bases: TGTGCCAGCAGTTACTCGGGCAGGGGCGACAATCAGCCCCAGCATTTT. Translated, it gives CASSYSGRGDNQPQHF.

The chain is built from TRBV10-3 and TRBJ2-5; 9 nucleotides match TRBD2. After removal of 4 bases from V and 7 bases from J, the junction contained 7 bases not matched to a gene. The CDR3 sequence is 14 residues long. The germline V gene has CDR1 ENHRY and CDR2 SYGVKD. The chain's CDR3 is CAISGRGGAGTQYF. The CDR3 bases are TGTGCCATCAGTGGCCGCGGGGGGGCCGGGACCCAGTACTTC.

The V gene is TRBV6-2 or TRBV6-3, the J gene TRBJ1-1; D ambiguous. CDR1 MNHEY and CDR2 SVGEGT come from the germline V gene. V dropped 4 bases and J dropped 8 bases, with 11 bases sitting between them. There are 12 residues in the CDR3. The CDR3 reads CASSSRLLEAFF. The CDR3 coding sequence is TGTGCCAGCAGTTCGAGGCTTCTCGAAGCTTTCTTT.

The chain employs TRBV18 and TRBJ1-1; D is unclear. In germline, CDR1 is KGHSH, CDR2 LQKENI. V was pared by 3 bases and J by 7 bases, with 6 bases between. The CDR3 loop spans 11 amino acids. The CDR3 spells CASSPQNEAFF. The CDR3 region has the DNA TGTGCCAGCTCACCGCAGAATGAAGCTTTCTTT.

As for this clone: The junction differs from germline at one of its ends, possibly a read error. The chain's CDR3 is CASSHSGRTFEQYF. Written as DNA, the CDR3 is TGTGCCAGCAGTCACTCTGGGAGAACTTTTGAGCAGTACTTC. The J gene is TRBJ2-7, the V gene TRBV6-6, with D perhaps matching TRBD2 (5 bases). The CDR3 covers 14 residues. From germline, CDR1 is MNHNY and CDR2 SVGAGI (reference sequence).

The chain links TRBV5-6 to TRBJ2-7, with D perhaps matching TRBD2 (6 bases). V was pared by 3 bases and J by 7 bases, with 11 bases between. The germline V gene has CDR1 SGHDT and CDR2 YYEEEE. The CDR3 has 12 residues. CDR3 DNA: TGTGCCAGCAGCTGGGGGGTCTTTGAGCAGTACTTC. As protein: CASSWGVFEQYF.

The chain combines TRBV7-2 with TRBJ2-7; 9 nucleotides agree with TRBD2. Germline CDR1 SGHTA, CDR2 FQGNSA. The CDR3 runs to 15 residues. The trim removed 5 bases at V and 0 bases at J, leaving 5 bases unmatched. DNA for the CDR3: TGTGCCAGCAGCCTGAGACTAGCGGACTCCTACGAGCAGTACTTC. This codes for CASSLRLADSYEQYF.

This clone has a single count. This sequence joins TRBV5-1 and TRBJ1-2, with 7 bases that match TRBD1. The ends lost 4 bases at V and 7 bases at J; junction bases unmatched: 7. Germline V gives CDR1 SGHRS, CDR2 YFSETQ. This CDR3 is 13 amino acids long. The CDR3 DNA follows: TGCGCCAGCAGCCAGACAGGGAATGGTGGCTACACCTTC. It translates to CASSQTGNGGYTF.

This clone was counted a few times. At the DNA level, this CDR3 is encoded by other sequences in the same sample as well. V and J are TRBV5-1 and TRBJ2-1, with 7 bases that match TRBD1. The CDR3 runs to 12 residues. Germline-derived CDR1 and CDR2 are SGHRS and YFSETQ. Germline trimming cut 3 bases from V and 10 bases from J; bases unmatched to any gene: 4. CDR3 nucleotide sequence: TGCGCCAGCAGCTGGACAGGCAACGAGCAGTTCTTC. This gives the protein CASSWTGNEQFF.

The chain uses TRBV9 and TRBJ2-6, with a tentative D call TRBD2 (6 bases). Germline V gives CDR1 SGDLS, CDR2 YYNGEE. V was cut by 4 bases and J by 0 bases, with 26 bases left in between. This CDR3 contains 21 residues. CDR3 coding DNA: TGTGCCAGCAGCCCCCGGTTGATCGGCACGACGACTAGCTCTGGGGCCAACGTCCTGACTTTC. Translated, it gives CASSPRLIGTTTSSGANVLTF.

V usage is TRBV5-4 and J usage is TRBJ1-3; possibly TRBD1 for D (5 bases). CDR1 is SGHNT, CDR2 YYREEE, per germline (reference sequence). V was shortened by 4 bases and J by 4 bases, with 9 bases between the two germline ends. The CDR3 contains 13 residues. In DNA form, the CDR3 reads TGTGCCAGCAGCCTGGACATGGGAAACACCATATATTTT. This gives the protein CASSLDMGNTIYF.

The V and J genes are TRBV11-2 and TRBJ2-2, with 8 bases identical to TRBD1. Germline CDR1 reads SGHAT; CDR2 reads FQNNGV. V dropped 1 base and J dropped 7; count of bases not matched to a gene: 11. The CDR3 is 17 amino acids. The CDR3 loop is CASSLGRLTGEDGELFF. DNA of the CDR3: TGTGCCAGCAGCTTAGGCCGACTGACAGGGGAGGACGGGGAGCTGTTTTTT.

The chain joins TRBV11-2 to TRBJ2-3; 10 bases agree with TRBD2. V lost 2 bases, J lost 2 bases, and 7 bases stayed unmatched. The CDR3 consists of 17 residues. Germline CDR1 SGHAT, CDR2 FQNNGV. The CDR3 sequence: CASSLSGLAANTDTQYF. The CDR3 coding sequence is TGTGCCAGCAGCTTATCAGGACTAGCGGCTAACACAGATACGCAGTATTTT. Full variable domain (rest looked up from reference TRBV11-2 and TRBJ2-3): EAGVAQSPRYKIIEKRQSVAFWCNPISGHATLYWYQQILGQGPKLLIQFQNNGVVDDSQLPKDRFSAERLKGVDSTLKIQPAKLEDSAVYLCASSLSGLAANTDTQYFGPGTRLTVL.

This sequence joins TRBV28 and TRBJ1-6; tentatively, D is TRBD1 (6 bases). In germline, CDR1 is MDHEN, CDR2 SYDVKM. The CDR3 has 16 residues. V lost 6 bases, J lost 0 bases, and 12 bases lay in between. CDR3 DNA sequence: TGTGCCAGCAGACCCCTAGGGGGCTCCTATAATTCACCCCTCCACTTT. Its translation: CASRPLGGSYNSPLHF.

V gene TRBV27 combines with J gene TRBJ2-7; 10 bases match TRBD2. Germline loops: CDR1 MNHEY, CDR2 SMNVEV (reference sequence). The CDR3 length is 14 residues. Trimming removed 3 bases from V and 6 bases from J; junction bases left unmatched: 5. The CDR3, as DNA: TGTGCCAGCAGTTTGTCTAGCGGGAGAGGCGAGCAGTACTTC. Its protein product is CASSLSSGRGEQYF.

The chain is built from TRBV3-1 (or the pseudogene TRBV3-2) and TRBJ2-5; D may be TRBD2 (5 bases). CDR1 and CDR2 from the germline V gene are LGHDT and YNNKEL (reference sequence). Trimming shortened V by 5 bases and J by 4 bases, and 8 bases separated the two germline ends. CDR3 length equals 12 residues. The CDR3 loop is CASSDYGETQYF. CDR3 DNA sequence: TGTGCCAGCAGCGACTATGGAGAGACCCAGTACTTC.

The chain's CDR3 is CASSMGSGRSYNEQFF. The DNA of the CDR3 is TGTGCCAGCAGTATGGGTAGCGGGAGGTCCTACAATGAGCAGTTCTTC. The rearrangement joins TRBV6-2 or TRBV6-3 to TRBJ2-1, with 10 positions matching TRBD2. The CDR3 length is 16 residues. V lost 5 bases, J lost 1 base, and 5 bases stayed unmatched. Germline V gives CDR1 MNHEY, CDR2 SVGEGT.

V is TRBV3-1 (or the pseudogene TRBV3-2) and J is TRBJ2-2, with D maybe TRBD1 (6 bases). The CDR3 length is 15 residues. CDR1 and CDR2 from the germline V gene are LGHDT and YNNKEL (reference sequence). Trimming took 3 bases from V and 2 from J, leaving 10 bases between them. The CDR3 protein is CASSHYRDNTGELFF. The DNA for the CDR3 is TGTGCCAGCAGCCATTACAGGGATAACACCGGGGAGCTGTTTTTT.

The CDR3 protein is CASSFDRSGANVLTF. In nucleotides, the CDR3 is TGTGCCAGCAGCTTCGACAGGTCTGGGGCCAACGTCCTGACTTTC. This rearrangement joins TRBV7-2 to TRBJ2-6, with D possibly matching TRBD1 (6 bases). Trimming removed 3 bases from V and 1 base from J, with 7 bases in between. Germline-derived CDR1 and CDR2 are SGHTA and FQGNSA. The CDR3 sequence is 15 residues long.